Given below is one T cell receptor beta chain in context. The sample belongs to a study of T-cell memory formation after mild COVID-19. The CDR3 contains 13 residues. V lost 3 bases and J lost 5, with 11 bases in between. Germline CDR1 reads SGHDT; CDR2 reads YYEEEE. Each CDR3 protein is one row after TCRdb ran MiXCR on the 5' RACE reads. Among approximately 270,000 distinct CDR3 sequences, about 17% were seen once, and the ten largest hold roughly 23%. This TCR came from a man younger than 35 who had mild COVID-19 (a few samples of this study predate the infection). Cell type and time point are not known. The chain uses TRBV5-6 and TRBJ2-5, with D unclear. The sample was PBMCs or a T cell subset sorted from them (not recorded which). CDR3 nucleotide sequence: TGTGCCAGCAGCTATAGAGGTGTTGAGACCCAGTACTTC. It encodes CASSYRGVETQYF.